The present T cell receptor (beta chain) was sequenced within a study of identical twins. TCRdb analysed the 5' RACE reads with MiXCR anew, one entry per CDR3 protein. This sample has around 100,000 distinct CDR3 sequences, with about 6.1% found just once. This clonotype was found many times. The length of the CDR3 is 14 residues. Germline V gives CDR1 SQVTM, CDR2 ANQGSEA. The rearrangement joins TRBV29-1 to TRBJ2-3; D possibly corresponds to TRBD1 (5 bases). This TCR came from a woman aged 45-60 years in good health. Sequenced input: memory T cells sorted from blood. The CDR3, as DNA: TGCGGTTACAGGATAACGCTTCCAGCAGATACGCAGTATTTT. This translates into CGYRITLPADTQYF.